These 9 T cell receptor beta chains were all obtained from the same sample, sequenced in a study of blood T cell repertoires in COVID-19. TCRdb's table, derived via immunoSEQ multiplex PCR, lists solely in-frame clones and lacks some. The sample includes 250,000 to 400,000 clones, roughly 88% seen only once; the top ten take 1.5% to 2%. Sequencing used peripheral blood. The receptor set was obtained from a woman in her 30s with COVID-19, enrolled during active disease.

The chain uses TRBV11-3 and TRBJ2-7, with D maybe TRBD1 (5 bases). Germline CDR1 and CDR2: SGHNT and YENEEA. CDR3 size: 14 residues. Trimming shortened V by 4 bases and J by 3 bases, and 13 bases separated the two germline ends. This CDR3 is CASSSSRQGYEQYF. For the CDR3, the DNA is TGTGCCAGCAGCTCCTCTCGGCAGGGCTACGAGCAGTACTTC.

The gene calls are TRBV30 and TRBJ2-3, with 8 bases lining up with TRBD1. V lost 2 bases and J lost 3; bases outside the gene matches: 10. This CDR3 is built from 16 residues. Germline V gene lookup returns CDR1 GTSNPN and CDR2 SVGIG (reference sequence). The CDR3 protein is CAWSIPGQGDTDTQYF. CDR3 sequence (DNA): TGTGCCTGGAGTATCCCTGGACAGGGAGATACAGATACGCAGTATTTT.

The gene calls are TRBV29-1 and TRBJ1-5; the D is unclear. The V gene lost 4 bases and the J gene lost 2 bases, with 9 bases spanning the gap. CDR3 length: 13 amino acids. Germline-derived CDR1 and CDR2 are SQVTM and ANQGSEA. For the CDR3, the DNA is TGCAGCGTTGGAGACGGTGGCAATCAGCCCCAGCATTTT. Amino acids: CSVGDGGNQPQHF.

The chain combines TRBV14 with TRBJ1-4; 7 bases fit TRBD1. The V and J ends lost 1 base and 8 bases, in that order; junction bases with no gene match: 7. Per germline, CDR1 SGHDN and CDR2 FVKESK. The CDR3 sequence is 15 residues long. CDR3 loop: CASSQVGGQAEKLFF. CDR3 DNA: TGTGCCAGCAGCCAAGTCGGAGGACAGGCGGAAAAACTGTTTTTT. The whole variable domain, remainder taken from reference TRBV14 and TRBJ1-4, is EAGVTQFPSHSVIEKGQTVTLRCDPISGHDNLYWYRRVMGKEIKFLLHFVKESKQDESGMPNNRFLAERTGGTYSTLKVQPAELEDSGVYFCASSQVGGQAEKLFFGSGTQLSVL.

The sample holds one count of this clone. The chain carries TRBV7-2 and TRBJ1-4, with 9 bases fitting TRBD1. With V trimmed by 3 bases and J by 10 bases, 6 bases remained unmatched. Germline-derived CDR1 and CDR2 are SGHTA and FQGNSA. The CDR3 length is 14 residues. As DNA, the CDR3 is TGTGCCAGCAGCTTGGGACAGGGTATGGGAAAACTGTTTTTT. Translating gives CASSLGQGMGKLFF.

The V gene is TRBV19, the J gene TRBJ2-4; 7 positions match TRBD1. The CDR3 is made up of 14 amino acids. CDR1 is LNHDA and CDR2 is SQIVND in the germline V gene (reference sequence). V lost 5 bases and J lost 4; bases outside the gene matches: 5. The CDR3 region has the DNA TGTGCCAGTAGTGGGGGACAGCCTAAAAACATTCAGTACTTC. The encoded protein is CASSGGQPKNIQYF.

The chain has TRBV3-1 (or the pseudogene TRBV3-2) and TRBJ1-3; TRBD1 matches 7 bases. V was clipped by 3 bases and J by 0 bases; unmatched bases: 8. This CDR3 contains 17 residues. Germline values: CDR1 LGHDT, CDR2 YNNKEL (reference sequence). Here the CDR3 DNA reads TGTGCCAGCAGCCATGTTAGGGGGCTCCGCTCTGGAAACACCATATATTTT. Translated: CASSHVRGLRSGNTIYF.

The sample holds one count of this clone. The rearrangement uses TRBV7-2 and TRBJ2-5; 8 nucleotides line up with TRBD2. V trimming: 5 bases; J trimming: 2 bases; junction bases outside the gene matches: 4. The length of the CDR3 is 14 residues. CDR1 and CDR2 from the germline V gene are SGHTA and FQGNSA. CDR3 residues: CASSVGGAQETQYF. CDR3 DNA sequence: TGTGCCAGCAGCGTCGGGGGGGCTCAAGAGACCCAGTACTTC.

The rearrangement links TRBV6-1 to TRBJ1-5; D is uncertain. The V gene's germline CDR1 is MNHNS and CDR2 SASEGT. V lost 3 bases and J lost 6, with 9 bases in between. The CDR3 runs to 13 residues. The CDR3 loop reads CASSDVLAQPQHF. CDR3 DNA: TGTGCCAGCAGTGATGTTTTGGCTCAGCCCCAGCATTTT.